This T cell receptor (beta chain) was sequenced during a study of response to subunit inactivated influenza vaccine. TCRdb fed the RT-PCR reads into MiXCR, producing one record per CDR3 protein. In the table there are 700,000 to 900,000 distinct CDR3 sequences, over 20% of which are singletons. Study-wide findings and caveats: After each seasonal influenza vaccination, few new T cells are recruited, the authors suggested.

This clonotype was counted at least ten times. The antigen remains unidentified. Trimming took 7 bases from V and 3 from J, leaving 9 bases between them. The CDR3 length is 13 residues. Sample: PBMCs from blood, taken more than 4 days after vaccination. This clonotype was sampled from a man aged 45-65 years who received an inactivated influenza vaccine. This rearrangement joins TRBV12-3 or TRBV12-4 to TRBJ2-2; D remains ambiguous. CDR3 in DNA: TGTGCCAGCACCGTAGGGTACACCGGGGAGCTGTTTTTT. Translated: CASTVGYTGELFF.